The sample holds a few counts of the clone carrying this TCR beta chain. Its matching antigen is unknown. This sample stems from a study of CD8+ T cells in alopecia areata. Study as a whole: Severity scores in treated patients reflected the percentage of scalp affected.

Findings of the study overall: Within the top 100, expanded CD8+ clones significantly decreased with tofacitinib, as did scalp clonality. Compared with normal scalp, lesional scalp had higher clonality and more expanded CD8+ clones.

cDNA reverse transcribed from extracted RNA served as the sequencing template. Generated by immunoSEQ multiplex PCR, the TCRdb table keeps only in-frame clones and is missing some. The sample carries some 150,000 clones, roughly 54% recorded once. CDR3 length: 13 residues. Stated treatment: oral pan-JAK inhibitor, 5-10 mg twice daily. Alopecia areata patients had lesional scalp punch biopsies and peripheral blood taken from them. This receptor was taken from a human donor with alopecia areata. The source material was CD8+ T cells sorted from blood, sampled at week 4, from a patient treated with tofacitinib. V is TRBV21-1 and J is TRBJ2-1. TRBV21-1 represents a pseudogene. CDR3 amino acids: CASSGSRGDEQFF. The CDR3 DNA sequence: TGTGCCAGCAGCGGGTCTCGGGGCGATGAGCAGTTCTTC.